A single sample is the source of the 18 T cell receptor beta chains below, sequenced in a study of CD8 T cells in ankylosing spondylitis (TCRdb year 2017). The library was prepared using 5' RACE. Sequenced on an Illumina HiSeq 2500. The public reads were quality trimmed at Q25 with fastp and then assembled into clones with MiXCR by TCRdb, keeping productive beta chains. Rows with one shared CDR3 protein collapse into an entry with the most common genes and DNA. The sample has a few hundred thousand distinct CDR3 sequences on record, about 18% of them singletons. The ten largest account for more than 25% of the sample. The specimen sequenced was blood, either unsorted or a sorted T cell fraction (not recorded which). These receptors all stem from a male donor with ankylosing spondylitis or in good health (not recorded which).

The J gene is TRBJ2-7, the V gene TRBV7-9, with TRBD2 matching over 9 bases. Per germline, CDR1 SEHNR and CDR2 FQNEAQ (reference sequence). This CDR3 is 15 amino acids long. Trimming at V came to 4 bases and at J to 2 bases, leaving 6 bases not matched to a gene. CDR3 sequence: CASSSLAGAPYEQYF. CDR3 coding DNA: TGTGCCAGCAGCTCCTTAGCGGGAGCCCCCTACGAGCAGTACTTC.

This clonotype showed up many times. The chain is built from TRBV4-3 and TRBJ1-1; possibly TRBD1 for D (5 bases). CDR1 and CDR2 from the germline V gene are LGHNA and YSLEER. The CDR3 has 13 residues. V dropped 0 bases and J dropped 6 bases, with 8 bases sitting between them. CDR3 residues: CASSQDGDPEAFF. The DNA of the CDR3 is TGCGCCAGCAGCCAAGATGGGGACCCTGAAGCTTTCTTT.

There are many counts of this clonotype. The chain employs TRBV11-2 and TRBJ1-5, with D unclear. Germline-derived CDR1 and CDR2 are SGHAT and FQNNGV. V was pared by 5 bases and J by 6 bases, with 14 bases between. CDR3 length: 14 amino acids. The CDR3 protein is CASSEGGLGQPQHF. CDR3 DNA sequence: TGTGCCAGCAGCGAAGGAGGGTTGGGTCAGCCCCAGCATTTT.

The chain couples TRBV6-1 to TRBJ1-6; possible D gene TRBD1, 5 bases. CDR1 and CDR2 from the germline V gene are MNHNS and SASEGT. V dropped 3 bases and J dropped 3 bases, with 9 bases sitting between them. The CDR3 spans 15 residues. CDR3 sequence: CASSDNRLYNSPLHF. DNA for the CDR3: TGTGCCAGCAGTGACAACAGGCTCTATAATTCACCCCTCCACTTT.

This clonotype appeared many times. The chain uses TRBV6-5 and TRBJ2-3; weak D call: TRBD2 (6 bases). CDR1 is MNHEY and CDR2 is SVGAGI in the germline V gene. This CDR3 comprises 18 residues. Between the trimmed V and J ends, which lost 0 bases and 3 bases, there was a span of 19 bases. The CDR3: CASSYSLRVEGITDTQYF. The CDR3 coding sequence is TGTGCCAGCAGTTACTCGTTGAGGGTGGAGGGGATAACAGATACGCAGTATTTT.

The chain is built from TRBV7-6 and TRBJ2-5; the D is unclear. The V end lost 6 bases, the J end lost 4 bases, and 15 bases lay between the germline ends. The length of the CDR3 is 14 residues. Germline loops: CDR1 SGHVS, CDR2 FNYEAQ. The DNA of the CDR3 is TGTGCCAGCAGTCGCTCTCTTGGCTTAGAGACCCAGTACTTC. This gives the protein CASSRSLGLETQYF.

The CDR3 here is CASIPSGDLNEQFF. CDR3 DNA: TGTGCCAGCATCCCTAGCGGGGACCTCAATGAGCAGTTCTTC. The genes are TRBV11-2 and TRBJ2-1; 9 bases map to TRBD2. Germline-derived CDR1 and CDR2 are SGHAT and FQNNGV. V trimming: 7 bases; J trimming: 6 bases; junction bases outside the gene matches: 7. CDR3 length equals 14 residues.

The chain is built from TRBV7-8 and TRBJ2-7; TRBD2 is a possible D gene (5 bases). The V gene lost 8 bases and the J gene lost 2 bases, with 10 bases spanning the gap. CDR1 is SGHVS and CDR2 is FQNEAQ in the germline V gene. The CDR3 length is 12 residues. The CDR3 is CASWGDPYEQYF. The CDR3 region has the DNA TGTGCCAGCTGGGGAGACCCCTACGAGCAGTACTTC.

This clonotype has ten or more counts. The J gene is TRBJ2-1, the V gene TRBV29-1; TRBD1 matches at 9 bases. V was clipped by 2 bases and J by 6 bases; unmatched bases: 14. In germline, CDR1 is SQVTM, CDR2 ANQGSEA. CDR3 size: 17 residues. The CDR3 reads CSVEPRDRATIFNEQFF. The CDR3 DNA reads TGCAGCGTTGAACCGCGGGACAGGGCGACGATCTTCAATGAGCAGTTCTTC.

The rearrangement joins TRBV3-1 to TRBJ2-7; 8 bases fit TRBD2. CDR1 is LGHDT and CDR2 is YNNKEL in the germline V gene (reference sequence). This CDR3 has 15 amino acids. J lost 5 bases, V lost 10 bases, and 16 bases had no gene match. CDR3 loop: CATCQGAGETHEQYF. CDR3 sequence (DNA): TGTGCCACCTGCCAAGGAGCGGGAGAAACCCACGAGCAGTACTTC.

The chain combines TRBV4-1 with TRBJ1-4; the D is unclear. Germline CDR1 and CDR2: MGHRA and YSYEKL. The germline V and J ends were trimmed by 1 base and 1 base, with 13 bases remaining between them. The CDR3 has 17 residues. The CDR3 DNA follows: TGCGCCAGCAGCCAAGTCGGGGAGGGCGGAACTAATGAAAAACTGTTTTTT. Translation gives CASSQVGEGGTNEKLFF.

This chain connects TRBV6-1 to TRBJ1-1, with D hard to call. The germline V gene has CDR1 MNHNS and CDR2 SASEGT. This CDR3 comprises 13 residues. V lost 1 base to trimming and J lost 7 bases, with 10 bases between them. The CDR3 sequence is CASSEGRVGEAFF. The CDR3 bases are TGTGCCAGCAGTGAAGGTAGGGTCGGTGAAGCTTTCTTT.

This clonotype was observed a handful of times. The V gene is TRBV6-1, the J gene TRBJ2-7; 10 nucleotides line up with TRBD2. The CDR3 is made up of 17 amino acids. CDR1 and CDR2 from the germline V gene are MNHNS and SASEGT. V lost 6 bases and J lost 0; bases outside the gene matches: 11. The CDR3 DNA reads TGTGCCAGCAGCGGTTGGGTCGCTAGCGGGAGCTCCTACGAGCAGTACTTC. Its protein is CASSGWVASGSSYEQYF.

The chain has TRBV6-1 and TRBJ2-1; TRBD2 is a possible D gene (5 bases). V was trimmed by 8 bases and J by 0 bases, leaving 14 bases between them. The CDR3 consists of 15 residues. CDR1 MNHNS and CDR2 SASEGT come from the germline V gene. The CDR3 loop is CASWRTPSSYNEQFF. The DNA for the CDR3 is TGTGCCAGCTGGAGGACCCCGAGCTCCTACAATGAGCAGTTCTTC.

This clonotype was detected a few times. The V call is TRBV4-2, the J call TRBJ2-7, with D perhaps matching TRBD2 (6 bases). Deletions cut 1 base from V and 2 bases from J, with 12 bases between. Germline CDR1 and CDR2: LGHNA and YNFKEQ. CDR3 length equals 15 residues. The CDR3: CASSQGLATPYEQYF. The CDR3 nucleotides read TGTGCCAGCAGCCAAGGCCTAGCGACCCCCTACGAGCAGTACTTC.

The chain links TRBV7-9 to TRBJ2-7; no firm D call. V dropped 2 bases and J dropped 6 bases, with 8 bases sitting between them. The CDR3 spans 12 residues. CDR1 and CDR2 (germline): SEHNR, FQNEAQ (reference sequence). The CDR3 sequence: CASSLFSGEQYF. The DNA of the CDR3 is TGTGCCAGCAGCTTATTCTCGGGCGAGCAGTACTTC.

The chain recombines TRBV4-3 with TRBJ2-7; TRBD1 matches at 7 bases. Germline trimming cut 2 bases from V and 0 bases from J; bases unmatched to any gene: 7. Germline assignment: CDR1 LGHNA and CDR2 YSLEER. The CDR3 runs to 16 residues. The CDR3 is CASSQQLQGSSYEQYF. CDR3 DNA: TGCGCCAGCAGCCAACAATTACAGGGGAGCTCCTACGAGCAGTACTTC.

The chain links TRBV6-2 or TRBV6-3 to TRBJ2-3; the D gene is possibly TRBD1 (6 bases). Germline V CDR1 and CDR2: MNHEY, SVGEGT. V lost 2 bases and J 2 bases, leaving 8 bases between the germline ends. The CDR3 runs 14 residues. The CDR3 protein is CASSYGGHTDTQYF. In nucleotides, the CDR3 is TGTGCCAGCAGTTACGGGGGACACACAGATACGCAGTATTTT.